This TCR beta chain came from a study of blood T cell repertoires in COVID-19. Study context: Specimens from acute and convalescent COVID-19 originated in the United States, Italy and Spain.

This CDR3 contains 16 residues. With 3 bases removed from V and 0 bases from J, the gap between germline ends came to 12 bases. Germline loops: CDR1 LNHDA, CDR2 SQIVND (reference sequence). Per the authors' pipeline: The authors estimated nucleated cell counts from reference gene primer amplification. TCRdb keeps only in-frame clones here, not all; method: immunoSEQ multiplex PCR. That table supplies the V and J calls and clone size; D and trimming were determined from the DNA. The sample lists about 90,000 clones, 65% to 90% seen once, with more than 1.5% in the top ten. The sequencing input was peripheral blood. The chain employs TRBV19 and TRBJ1-5, with D unclear. The sequence derives from a man older than 75 with acute or convalescent COVID-19. The CDR3 loop is CASSMEAVHSNQPQHF. The CDR3 nucleotides read TGTGCCAGTAGTATGGAGGCAGTCCATAGCAATCAGCCCCAGCATTTT.